These 25 T cell receptor beta chains originate from one sample sequenced in a study of blood T cell repertoires in COVID-19. TCRdb's copy holds only in-frame clones and misses some; the assay was immunoSEQ multiplex PCR. The table has fewer than 350,000 clones, 88% seen once. Sequencing was done on a sample of peripheral blood. Source of these receptors: a woman in her thirties with COVID-19, enrolled during active disease.

The chain employs TRBV5-1 and TRBJ1-4, with D unclear. This CDR3 region has 14 residues. Germline V gene sequence: CDR1 SGHRS, CDR2 YFSETQ. V was trimmed by 1 base and J by 5 bases, leaving 9 bases between them. The CDR3 nucleotides are TGCGCCAGCAGCTTGCAGGCGGGAAATGAAAAACTGTTTTTT. Residues: CASSLQAGNEKLFF.

This chain connects TRBV27 to TRBJ1-2; the match to TRBD1 covers 9 bases. The CDR3 extends over 15 amino acids. Germline-derived CDR1 and CDR2 are MNHEY and SMNVEV (reference sequence). With V trimmed by 2 bases and J by 3 bases, 4 bases remained unmatched. CDR3 amino acids: CASSLDGTGYYGYTF. CDR3 nucleotide sequence: TGTGCCAGCAGTTTAGACGGGACAGGGTACTATGGCTACACCTTC.

The rearrangement joins TRBV27 to TRBJ1-1; D is uncertain. V was pared by 1 base and J by 5 bases, with 20 bases between. The CDR3 covers 17 residues. Germline lookup yields CDR1 MNHEY and CDR2 SMNVEV (reference sequence). The CDR3 nucleotides read TGTGCCAGCAGTTTATTCCCCCCGGTCAATCGGAGGACTGAAGCTTTCTTT. As protein: CASSLFPPVNRRTEAFF.

The V call is TRBV27, the J call TRBJ2-7, with TRBD2 identical over 9 bases. Per germline, CDR1 MNHEY and CDR2 SMNVEV (reference sequence). V lost 2 bases, J lost 6 bases, and 8 bases stayed unmatched. The CDR3 is made up of 15 amino acids. The CDR3 region has the DNA TGTGCCAGCAGTTTACTAGCGGGGATAAAGGGCGAGCAGTACTTC. Translation gives CASSLLAGIKGEQYF.

This chain connects TRBV24-1 to TRBJ1-2; no firm D call. CDR1 and CDR2 from the germline V gene are KGHDR and SFDVKD. V gave up 4 bases and J gave up 8 bases, with 13 bases separating them. The CDR3 has 13 residues. The DNA for the CDR3 is TGTGCCACCAGTGACCCGCTTCGGAGGGGCTACACCTTC. Amino acids: CATSDPLRRGYTF.

The J gene is TRBJ1-1, the V gene TRBV6-2 or TRBV6-3, with 7 bases aligning to TRBD1. Looked up from germline, CDR1 is MNHEY and CDR2 is SVGEGT. V lost 5 bases and J lost 6; bases outside the gene matches: 15. The CDR3 has 16 residues. The CDR3 spells CASSTARGLKPPEAFF. Written as DNA, the CDR3 is TGTGCCAGCAGTACGGCCAGGGGGTTGAAACCCCCTGAAGCTTTCTTT.

This chain uses TRBV4-2 with TRBJ2-5; 16 bases map to TRBD2. Unmatched junction bases numbered 12, after V lost 0 bases and J lost 5 bases. Germline V lookup: CDR1 LGHNA, CDR2 YNFKEQ. CDR3 size: 20 residues. The CDR3 coding sequence is TGTGCCAGCAGCCAAGAGCCTACGGGACTAGCGGGGGGGTCCATGGAGACCCAGTACTTC. Its protein is CASSQEPTGLAGGSMETQYF.

This chain links TRBV11-2 with TRBJ2-1; D remains ambiguous. V lost 0 bases to trimming and J lost 7 bases, with 4 bases between them. The CDR3 consists of 12 residues. The germline gives CDR1 SGHAT, CDR2 FQNNGV. CDR3 loop: CASSLDRNEQFF. The CDR3 bases are TGTGCCAGCAGCTTAGACAGAAATGAGCAGTTCTTC.

The V and J genes are TRBV6-5 and TRBJ1-6, with TRBD1 matching 7 bases. The V gene's germline CDR1 is MNHEY and CDR2 SVGAGI. V trimming: 0 bases; J trimming: 7 bases; junction bases outside the gene matches: 3. This CDR3 is 15 amino acids long. The CDR3: CASSYSYRGNSPLHF. The CDR3 DNA reads TGTGCCAGCAGTTACTCCTACAGGGGCAATTCACCCCTCCACTTT.

The V and J genes are TRBV5-8 and TRBJ1-2; D unclear. Germline-derived CDR1 and CDR2 are SGHTS and YDEGEE. Trimming took off 4 bases at V and 4 bases at J, with 14 bases between the two ends. This CDR3 contains 14 residues. CDR3 coding DNA: TGTGCCAGCAGCCCATACGGGGATGCCTATGGCTACACCTTC. Encoded protein: CASSPYGDAYGYTF.

This clone was counted a single time. This chain links TRBV9 with TRBJ1-3, with TRBD1 identical over 9 bases. The CDR3 is 15 residues long. With 4 bases clipped from V and 8 bases from J, the junction kept 10 bases outside the gene matches. CDR1 is SGDLS and CDR2 is YYNGEE in the germline V gene. The CDR3 sequence: CASSTRDREGDTIYF. The CDR3 nucleotides are TGTGCCAGCAGCACTAGGGACAGGGAAGGAGACACCATATATTTT.

J is TRBJ2-7 and V is TRBV5-6; 13 nucleotides align to TRBD2. J was trimmed by 9 bases and V by 4 bases; bases with no gene match: 10. This CDR3 has 15 residues. Germline lookup yields CDR1 SGHDT and CDR2 YYEEEE. CDR3 bases: TGTGCCAGCAGCCTACTAGCGGGGGGGACGGCGGCGCAGTACTTC. It yields the protein CASSLLAGGTAAQYF.

Concerning this clone itself: Different DNA sequences within this sample yield the same CDR3. The V call is TRBV18, the J call TRBJ1-2; D perhaps matches TRBD1 (6 bases). The germline V gene encodes CDR1 KGHSH and CDR2 LQKENI. V was pared by 2 bases and J by 0 bases, with 7 bases between. The length of the CDR3 is 14 residues. The CDR3 spells CASSPDRTNYGYTF. The CDR3 DNA reads TGTGCCAGCTCACCAGACAGGACTAACTATGGCTACACCTTC. The full variable domain, in which reference TRBV18 and TRBJ1-2 provide the parts outside the CDR3, is NAGVMQNPRHLVRRRGQEARLRCSPMKGHSHVYWYRQLPEEGLKFMVYLQKENIIDESGMPKERFSAEFPKEGPSILRIQQVVRGDSAAYFCASSPDRTNYGYTFGSGTRLTVV.

CDR3 nucleotide sequence: TGTGCCAGCAGTTCTCTCAGGGGGAATCAGCCCCAGCATTTT. It encodes CASSSLRGNQPQHF. The rearrangement joins TRBV28 to TRBJ1-5, with 7 bases identical to TRBD1. Unmatched junction bases numbered 4, after V lost 4 bases and J lost 4 bases. This CDR3 comprises 14 residues. Germline V gene data show CDR1 as MDHEN and CDR2 as SYDVKM.

This clone has just a few counts. This sequence joins TRBV11-3 and TRBJ1-1, with 10 bases aligning to TRBD1. The CDR3 runs 16 residues. Germline V CDR1 and CDR2: SGHNT, YENEEA. J was trimmed by 0 bases and V by 5 bases; bases with no gene match: 6. The CDR3 region has the DNA TGTGCCAGCAGCGCGGGACAGGGGCGCATGAACACTGAAGCTTTCTTT. Translated, it gives CASSAGQGRMNTEAFF.

The chain carries TRBV15 and TRBJ1-5, with TRBD1 matching 9 bases. Per germline, CDR1 LNHNV and CDR2 YYDKDF (reference sequence). The ends lost 5 bases at V and 0 bases at J; junction bases unmatched: 2. The CDR3 is 15 amino acids. CDR3 region: CATSGQGYSNQPQHF. The CDR3 region has the DNA TGTGCCACCAGCGGACAGGGGTATAGCAATCAGCCCCAGCATTTT.

The chain carries TRBV11-2 and TRBJ1-4, with TRBD1 as a possible D gene (5 bases). Germline assignment: CDR1 SGHAT and CDR2 FQNNGV. There are 16 residues in the CDR3. V was clipped by 5 bases and J by 4 bases, with 17 bases between them. This CDR3 is CASSLNGGLGNEKLFF. Here the CDR3 DNA reads TGTGCCAGCAGCCTCAACGGGGGGTTGGGTAATGAAAAACTGTTTTTT.

The chain combines TRBV3-1 (or the pseudogene TRBV3-2) with TRBJ2-5; D call uncertain. With 0 bases removed from V and 5 bases from J, the gap between germline ends came to 16 bases. This CDR3 is 16 amino acids long. Germline CDR1 and CDR2: LGHDT and YNNKEL (reference sequence). The CDR3 bases are TGTGCCAGCAGCCAAGATATGGAGCCCGGCGAGGAGACCCAGTACTTC. Its translation: CASSQDMEPGEETQYF.

The chain couples TRBV12-3 or TRBV12-4 to TRBJ1-1; 7 nucleotides match TRBD1. The V segment lost 2 bases and the J segment 7 bases; nucleotides outside the gene matches: 4. This CDR3 has 13 residues. The CDR3 DNA reads as TGTGCCAGCAGTTTACTCCAGGGGGGTGAAGCTTTCTTT. Translated: CASSLLQGGEAFF.

This clone has a handful of counts. This rearrangement joins TRBV30 to TRBJ1-5; 7 bases align to TRBD1. This CDR3 spans 12 amino acids. Germline CDR1 reads GTSNPN; CDR2 reads SVGIG (reference sequence). Trimming at V came to 5 bases and at J to 3 bases, leaving 1 base not matched to a gene. The CDR3 DNA reads TGTGCCTGGGGACAGGACAATCAGCCCCAGCATTTT. Its protein is CAWGQDNQPQHF. The full variable domain, its missing parts supplied by reference TRBV30 and TRBJ1-5, is SQTIHQWPATLVQPVGSPLSLECTVEGTSNPNLYWYRQAAGRGLQLLFYSVGIGQISSEVPQNLSASRPQDRQFILSSKKLLLSDSGFYLCAWGQDNQPQHFGDGTRLSIL.

The V gene is TRBV3-1 (or the pseudogene TRBV3-2), the J gene TRBJ1-1; D remains ambiguous. V was pared by 4 bases and J by 10 bases, with 16 bases between. The CDR3 runs 13 residues. CDR1 and CDR2 (germline): LGHDT, YNNKEL (reference sequence). This chain's CDR3 is CASSPTVGEGAFF. The CDR3 DNA follows: TGTGCCAGCAGCCCCACGGTCGGAGAGGGAGCTTTCTTT.

V usage is TRBV6-2 or TRBV6-3 and J usage is TRBJ1-5; perhaps TRBD1 as D (6 bases). Germline V gene lookup returns CDR1 MNHEY and CDR2 SVGEGT. V was clipped by 2 bases and J by 0 bases, with 26 bases between them. The CDR3 extends over 21 amino acids. In DNA form, the CDR3 reads TGTGCCAGCAGTTACCACGTCGGGGGGCCCCGATATTCATATAGCAATCAGCCCCAGCATTTT. Residues: CASSYHVGGPRYSYSNQPQHF.

The count of this clone is one. The V and J genes are TRBV19 and TRBJ2-3; D not certain. V lost 4 bases and J lost 9, with 11 bases in between. Germline lookup yields CDR1 LNHDA and CDR2 SQIVND (reference sequence). This CDR3 is built from 12 residues. CDR3 nucleotide sequence: TGTGCCAGTAGTAGCCGCGCGGCGACGCAGTATTTT. It translates to CASSSRAATQYF.

As DNA, the CDR3 is TGTGCCAGCAGCTCAGACAGGGGGGATCAGCCCCAGCATTTT. Its protein is CASSSDRGDQPQHF. The genes are TRBV2 and TRBJ1-5, with 9 nucleotides matching TRBD1. The CDR3 runs to 14 residues. Trimming took 6 bases from V and 5 from J; bases not matched to a gene: 5. CDR1 is SNHLY, CDR2 FYNNEI, per germline.

This sequence joins TRBV7-9 and TRBJ1-4; perhaps TRBD1 as D (6 bases). This CDR3 region has 14 residues. The V gene lost 5 bases and the J gene lost 8 bases, with 15 bases spanning the gap. Germline V gives CDR1 SEHNR, CDR2 FQNEAQ (reference sequence). As DNA, the CDR3 is TGTGCCAGCAGCCAACAACAGGGTAGCGAAAAACTGTTTTTT. Its protein product is CASSQQQGSEKLFF.